This is a list of T cell receptor beta chains from one sample in a study of T-cell memory formation after mild COVID-19. MiXCR was run by TCRdb on the 5' RACE reads, yielding one entry per CDR3 protein. The data contain about 130,000 distinct CDR3 sequences, 20% to 25% of them seen just once; the ten biggest clones take up approximately 25%. Sequences were obtained from PBMCs or a T cell subset sorted from them (not recorded which). The receptors stem from an adult woman who had mild COVID-19 (a few samples of this study predate the infection). Cell type and time point are not known. Each CDR3 is given with its conserved first and last residue. The D gene is left open where the match is weak. Clone size appears in some rows only: once, few, many, or a class for an expanded clone.

v_call: TRBV29-1; j_call: TRBJ2-3; d_call: NA; clone_size: NA; cdr3_nt: TGCAGCGTTGGGAGGGGGCGTGTGGATACGCAGTATTTT; cdr3_aa: CSVGRGRVDTQYF
v_call: TRBV6-4; j_call: TRBJ2-7; d_call: TRBD1; clone_size: NA; cdr3_nt: TGTGCCAGCAGTCCCTACTCCGGGACAGAATCCTACGAGCAGTACTTC; cdr3_aa: CASSPYSGTESYEQYF
v_call: TRBV9; j_call: TRBJ2-2; d_call: NA; clone_size: many; cdr3_nt: TGTGCCAGCAGGAACACCGGGGAGCTGTTTTTT; cdr3_aa: CASRNTGELFF
v_call: TRBV15; j_call: TRBJ1-5; d_call: TRBD1; clone_size: NA; cdr3_nt: TGTGCCACCAGAGACAGGGTTGATAGCAATCAGCCCCAGCATTTT; cdr3_aa: CATRDRVDSNQPQHF
v_call: TRBV19; j_call: TRBJ1-2; d_call: NA; clone_size: NA; cdr3_nt: TGTGCCAGTATAGGTGGGCACGGCTACACCTTC; cdr3_aa: CASIGGHGYTF
v_call: TRBV7-9; j_call: TRBJ2-7; d_call: NA; clone_size: NA; cdr3_nt: TGTGCCAGCAGCTTGTCCGCGGGAAATCCCTACGAGCAGTACTTC; cdr3_aa: CASSLSAGNPYEQYF
v_call: TRBV2; j_call: TRBJ2-7; d_call: NA; clone_size: NA; cdr3_nt: TGTGCCAGCAGTGACCAGGTCTCCTACGAGCAGTACTTC; cdr3_aa: CASSDQVSYEQYF
v_call: TRBV4-3; j_call: TRBJ2-1; d_call: TRBD2; clone_size: few; cdr3_nt: TGCGCCAGCAGCCAGAGACTAGCGGGAGGTTGGGGGAATGAGCAGTTCTTC; cdr3_aa: CASSQRLAGGWGNEQFF
v_call: TRBV5-1; j_call: TRBJ1-2; d_call: TRBD1; clone_size: NA; cdr3_nt: TGCGCCAGCAGCCAGACAGGGGATGGCTACACCTTC; cdr3_aa: CASSQTGDGYTF
v_call: TRBV4-2; j_call: TRBJ2-4; d_call: NA; clone_size: NA; cdr3_nt: TGTGCCAGCAGCCAAGATCTAATTCCGGCAGACGTAGCCAAAAACATTCAGTACTTC; cdr3_aa: CASSQDLIPADVAKNIQYF
v_call: TRBV24-1; j_call: TRBJ1-5; d_call: NA; clone_size: NA; cdr3_nt: TGTGCCACCAGGGAGGGGAATGGGCAGCCCCAGCATTTT; cdr3_aa: CATREGNGQPQHF
v_call: TRBV7-2; j_call: TRBJ2-2; d_call: NA; clone_size: NA; cdr3_nt: TGTGCCAGCAGCGAGGGCGTCGGAGCCGGGGAGCTGTTTTTT; cdr3_aa: CASSEGVGAGELFF
v_call: TRBV7-8; j_call: TRBJ1-2; d_call: NA; clone_size: NA; cdr3_nt: TGTGCCAGCAGCTTAGAAAGTCCAGCAAACTATGGCTACACCTTC; cdr3_aa: CASSLESPANYGYTF
v_call: TRBV5-1; j_call: TRBJ2-1; d_call: NA; clone_size: NA; cdr3_nt: TGCGCCAGCAGCTTAACAGGTTACAATGAGCAGTTCTTC; cdr3_aa: CASSLTGYNEQFF
v_call: TRBV10-2; j_call: TRBJ1-2; d_call: NA; clone_size: NA; cdr3_nt: TGCGCCAGCAGTGAGGAGTTCAACTATGGCTACACCTTC; cdr3_aa: CASSEEFNYGYTF
v_call: TRBV27; j_call: TRBJ2-1; d_call: NA; clone_size: few; cdr3_nt: TGTGCCAGCGCCGTGGGCTCTCGCGTTGGTGAGCAGTTCTTC; cdr3_aa: CASAVGSRVGEQFF
v_call: TRBV12-3/TRBV12-4; j_call: TRBJ2-5; d_call: NA; clone_size: NA; cdr3_nt: TGTGCCAGCAGGTCTCTGGGAGGGGGGCAAGAGACCCAGTACTTC; cdr3_aa: CASRSLGGGQETQYF
v_call: TRBV7-2; j_call: TRBJ2-5; d_call: TRBD2; clone_size: NA; cdr3_nt: TGTGCCAGCAGCCCCCAACCACTAGCGGGACAAGAGACCCAGTACTTC; cdr3_aa: CASSPQPLAGQETQYF
v_call: TRBV4-1; j_call: TRBJ1-1; d_call: TRBD1; clone_size: few; cdr3_nt: TGCGCCAGCAGCCCAGGGGGCTCGGGGACTGAAGCTTTCTTT; cdr3_aa: CASSPGGSGTEAFF
v_call: TRBV14; j_call: TRBJ1-2; d_call: NA; clone_size: few; cdr3_nt: TGTGCCAGCAGCCCATACGTCAGCCTCGGCTACACCTTC; cdr3_aa: CASSPYVSLGYTF
v_call: TRBV4-2; j_call: TRBJ2-5; d_call: NA; clone_size: NA; cdr3_nt: TGTGCCAGCAGCGTCACAGATAAGTCTCAAGAGACCCAGTACTTC; cdr3_aa: CASSVTDKSQETQYF
v_call: TRBV6-4; j_call: TRBJ2-3; d_call: TRBD2; clone_size: few; cdr3_nt: TGTGCCAGCAGTAGGACTAGCGGGAGCACAGATACGCAGTATTTT; cdr3_aa: CASSRTSGSTDTQYF
v_call: TRBV5-1; j_call: TRBJ1-2; d_call: NA; clone_size: NA; cdr3_nt: TGCGCCAGCAGCTTCGGGGACTCTAACTATGGCTACACCTTC; cdr3_aa: CASSFGDSNYGYTF
v_call: TRBV19; j_call: TRBJ2-5; d_call: TRBD2; clone_size: NA; cdr3_nt: TGTGCCAGTAGTCCTCGGACTAGCGGCCAAGAGACCCAGTACTTC; cdr3_aa: CASSPRTSGQETQYF
v_call: TRBV4-1; j_call: TRBJ2-3; d_call: NA; clone_size: NA; cdr3_nt: TGCGCCAGCAGCCAAGAACAGCTCACAGATACGCAGTATTTT; cdr3_aa: CASSQEQLTDTQYF
v_call: TRBV12-3/TRBV12-4; j_call: TRBJ1-2; d_call: NA; clone_size: NA; cdr3_nt: TGTGCCAGCAGTTTATCTCAGGATCCTGGCTACACCTTC; cdr3_aa: CASSLSQDPGYTF
v_call: TRBV7-2; j_call: TRBJ2-2; d_call: NA; clone_size: few; cdr3_nt: TGTGCCAGCAGCTTAGCTCGGACCTCGAGCACCGGGGAGCTGTTTTTT; cdr3_aa: CASSLARTSSTGELFF
v_call: TRBV20-1; j_call: TRBJ2-5; d_call: TRBD1; clone_size: NA; cdr3_nt: TGCAGTGCTAGTTGGGACAGGGATTTGTGGGAGACCCAGTACTTC; cdr3_aa: CSASWDRDLWETQYF
v_call: TRBV5-1; j_call: TRBJ2-2; d_call: TRBD2; clone_size: NA; cdr3_nt: TGCGCCAGCAGCTTGGTCGCTAGCGGGGAAAACACCGGGGAGCTGTTTTTT; cdr3_aa: CASSLVASGENTGELFF
v_call: TRBV5-5; j_call: TRBJ2-7; d_call: TRBD2; clone_size: few; cdr3_nt: TGTGCCAGCAGCTCATTGCTAGCGGAAGACCAGTACGAGCAGTACTTC; cdr3_aa: CASSSLLAEDQYEQYF
v_call: TRBV6-6; j_call: TRBJ2-7; d_call: TRBD2; clone_size: NA; cdr3_nt: TGTGCCAGCAGTTGGGGACTAGCGGAGTTTAACTACGAGCAGTACTTC; cdr3_aa: CASSWGLAEFNYEQYF
v_call: TRBV29-1; j_call: TRBJ2-7; d_call: TRBD1; clone_size: few; cdr3_nt: TGCAGCGTTGTACTAAGGACAGGGGGCTCCTACGAGCAGTACTTC; cdr3_aa: CSVVLRTGGSYEQYF
v_call: TRBV12-3/TRBV12-4; j_call: TRBJ2-1; d_call: NA; clone_size: NA; cdr3_nt: TGTGCCAGCAGCCCACCGGGGTGGGATGAGCAGTTCTTC; cdr3_aa: CASSPPGWDEQFF
v_call: TRBV5-1; j_call: TRBJ1-1; d_call: NA; clone_size: many; cdr3_nt: TGCGCCAGCAGCTTGTTTCGGGGGATGAACACTGAAGCTTTCTTT; cdr3_aa: CASSLFRGMNTEAFF
v_call: TRBV30; j_call: TRBJ1-1; d_call: TRBD1; clone_size: few; cdr3_nt: TGTGCCTGGCTTACAGGGGTGAGCACTGAAGCTTTCTTT; cdr3_aa: CAWLTGVSTEAFF
v_call: TRBV24-1; j_call: TRBJ2-1; d_call: NA; clone_size: NA; cdr3_nt: TGTGCCACCTCATCAGGCCTTGAGCAGTTCTTC; cdr3_aa: CATSSGLEQFF
v_call: TRBV15; j_call: TRBJ1-6; d_call: TRBD1; clone_size: NA; cdr3_nt: TGTGCCACCAGCAGAGATTTTAGACAGGGGGCTGACGGACCCCTCCACTTT; cdr3_aa: CATSRDFRQGADGPLHF
v_call: TRBV12-3/TRBV12-4; j_call: TRBJ1-6; d_call: TRBD1; clone_size: NA; cdr3_nt: TGTGCCAGCAGCTCCGGGACAGGGCGATCACCCCTCCACTTT; cdr3_aa: CASSSGTGRSPLHF
v_call: TRBV4-1; j_call: TRBJ2-1; d_call: TRBD2; clone_size: NA; cdr3_nt: TGCGCCAGCAGCGACACTAGCGGGAGGGCTCGTGTCAATGAGCAGTTCTTC; cdr3_aa: CASSDTSGRARVNEQFF
v_call: TRBV20-1; j_call: TRBJ1-6; d_call: NA; clone_size: NA; cdr3_nt: TGCAGTGCAAGGACAGAACCGTATAATTCACCCCTCCACTTT; cdr3_aa: CSARTEPYNSPLHF
v_call: TRBV3-1; j_call: TRBJ2-5; d_call: NA; clone_size: few; cdr3_nt: TGTGCCAGCAGCCAAGAGGACAGAATGCAAGAGACCCAGTACTTC; cdr3_aa: CASSQEDRMQETQYF
v_call: TRBV12-3/TRBV12-4; j_call: TRBJ2-1; d_call: NA; clone_size: NA; cdr3_nt: TGTGCCAGCAGTTTCGGGCGTGTGTTCAATGAGCAGTTCTTC; cdr3_aa: CASSFGRVFNEQFF
v_call: TRBV12-3/TRBV12-4; j_call: TRBJ2-1; d_call: TRBD2; clone_size: NA; cdr3_nt: TGTGCCAGCAGTTTCGGGGGGTTAAATGAGCAGTTCTTC; cdr3_aa: CASSFGGLNEQFF
v_call: TRBV7-9; j_call: TRBJ2-7; d_call: NA; clone_size: NA; cdr3_nt: TGTGCCAGCAGCTGGGGTCGACCGCCTCACGAGCAGTACTTC; cdr3_aa: CASSWGRPPHEQYF
v_call: TRBV7-9; j_call: TRBJ2-5; d_call: TRBD2; clone_size: few; cdr3_nt: TGTGCCAGCAGCCCTGGACCAAGCGGGGAAGAGACCCAGTACTTC; cdr3_aa: CASSPGPSGEETQYF